This record covers a single T cell receptor beta chain. Its matching antigen is unknown. Germline V gives CDR1 LGHNA, CDR2 YNFKEQ. V was cut by 2 bases and J by 4 bases, with 18 bases left in between. This CDR3 has 17 amino acids. This sample was included in a study of T cell responses to AZD1222 COVID-19 vaccine. Study-level results: The study identified only six AZD1222 recipients as seropositive at baseline. Two AZD1222 administrations were followed by greater Spike-specific TCR breadth and depth. A reported finding is that nearly half of spike-specific TCRs target unmutated variant regions.

Clones were sequenced by immunoSEQ multiplex PCR, and TCRdb holds only the in-frame ones, with some missing. This sample has about 100,000 clones, with 87% found just once. Both about-4-week and about-12-week second-dose recipients were combined. The TCR originated in an adult who received the AZD1222 COVID-19 vaccine. V is TRBV4-2 and J is TRBJ1-5, with D possibly matching TRBD1 (5 bases). Sequences were derived from peripheral blood, sampled 28 days after the second AZD1222 dose. The CDR3 DNA follows: TGTGCCAGCAGCCAACTGGCGGGACTCGGAGGGAATCAGCCCCAGCATTTT. Encoded protein: CASSQLAGLGGNQPQHF.